The T cell receptor beta chain described here comes from a study of blood T cell repertoires in COVID-19. Study-wide context: Collection of acute and convalescent COVID-19 samples took place in the United States, Italy and Spain.

Method: immunoSEQ multiplex PCR; TCRdb's copy keeps in-frame clones and lacks some. The data hold about 240,000 clones, with approximately 90% observed a single time. Trimming removed 2 bases from V and 0 bases from J; junction bases left unmatched: 4. The germline V gene has CDR1 SGHTA and CDR2 FQGNSA. The CDR3 runs to 16 residues. This sequence joins TRBV7-2 and TRBJ2-5; 9 nucleotides line up with TRBD2. This receptor was obtained from a woman aged 30 to 39 who had recovered from COVID-19. Sample: PBMCs or T cells enriched from blood (not recorded which). The CDR3 sequence: CASSLTLAGYQETQYF. CDR3 nucleotide sequence: TGTGCCAGCAGCTTAACCCTAGCGGGATACCAAGAGACCCAGTACTTC.